The rows below give T cell receptor beta chains drawn from one sample of a study of shared clonotypes between healthy human individuals. Sequencing was performed with immunoSEQ multiplex PCR; in TCRdb, only in-frame clones are kept and a portion is missing. Found here are a few million clones, just under 95% of them singletons; the top ten hold around 1.8%. The sequencing sample was made of naive CD8+ T cells from PBMCs. The receptors were sampled from a man aged 18 to 29 in good health. Some clones in this sample may be carry-over from other donors' samples. The CDR3 runs from the conserved cysteine through the conserved F or W. Each record gives: clone size, J gene, V gene, CDR3 protein. Clone size is shown for a subset of rows, as once, few, many or a class of expanded clone.

NA TRBJ1-2 TRBV14 CASSQVLRDGYTF
NA TRBJ2-2 TRBV7-6 CASSRSSFVEGATGELFF
once TRBJ1-1 TRBV5-1 CASSPGRNLNTEAFF
NA TRBJ1-5 TRBV27 CASSLSPGVGSNQPQHF
NA TRBJ1-1 TRBV19 CASSPGYLGTEAFF
NA TRBJ2-7 TRBV5-1 CASSSGLAGPSSYEQYF
once TRBJ2-6 TRBV7-8 CASSLPSGANVLTF
NA TRBJ1-4 TRBV5-1 CASRPSGSDEKLFF
NA TRBJ1-5 TRBV28 CASSLDRQSGQPQHF
NA TRBJ2-2 TRBV2 CASTYGEPGELFF